A selection of T cell receptor beta chains follows, all from one sample in a study of blood T cells in healthy people across ages. TCRdb re-called the 5' RACE reads with MiXCR, one entry per CDR3 protein. The sample comprises around 320,000 distinct CDR3 sequences, roughly 27% of which are singletons, and around 29% rests with the top ten. What was sequenced was blood. The origin of the receptors is a woman aged 70 to 79 in good health. Each CDR3 is given with its conserved first and last residue. Fields, in order: CDR3 length, D gene, J gene, clone size, V gene, CDR3 protein, CDR3 DNA. A D gene is named only where the DNA matches it firmly. A clone size is listed for some rows: how often the clone was seen (once, few, many), or a class if it is expanded.

>14|TRBD2|TRBJ2-2|.|TRBV6-2/TRBV6-3
CASSYWSGIGELFF
TGTGCCAGCAGTTACTGGAGCGGGATCGGGGAGCTGTTTTTT
>10|.|TRBJ1-1|.|TRBV29-1
CSVVEVGAFF
TGCAGCGTTGTCGAAGTAGGAGCTTTCTTT
>15|TRBD2|TRBJ2-5|many|TRBV9
CASSVAGRREETQYF
TGTGCCAGCAGCGTAGCCGGGAGGCGGGAGGAGACCCAGTACTTC
>12|.|TRBJ2-5|many|TRBV7-6
CASLGSQETQYF
TGTGCCAGTTTAGGTTCCCAAGAGACCCAGTACTTC
>11|TRBD1|TRBJ1-1|many|TRBV20-1
CSARDQGVAFF
TGCAGTGCTAGAGATCAGGGGGTGGCTTTCTTT
>14|.|TRBJ2-3|once|TRBV12-3/TRBV12-4
CASSSGLRADTQYF
TGTGCCAGCAGTTCGGGACTTAGAGCAGATACGCAGTATTTT
>14|TRBD1|TRBJ2-1|.|TRBV20-1
CSAILTGGKNEQFF
TGCAGTGCTATCTTGACAGGGGGCAAGAATGAGCAGTTCTTC
>16|TRBD2|TRBJ2-5|many|TRBV28
CASSLTSGRALGTQYF
TGTGCCAGCAGTTTAACTAGCGGGAGGGCCCTTGGGACCCAGTACTTC
>14|.|TRBJ2-5|.|TRBV7-9
CASSPYGEQETQYF
TGTGCCAGCAGTCCTTATGGGGAGCAAGAGACCCAGTACTTC
>13|.|TRBJ2-7|many|TRBV28
CASTVGGGREQYF
TGTGCCAGCACGGTGGGAGGGGGTCGCGAGCAGTACTTC
>16|.|TRBJ2-1|few|TRBV5-1
CASSLETADSYNEQFF
TGCGCCAGCAGCCTGGAAACAGCGGACTCCTACAATGAGCAGTTCTTC
>14|.|TRBJ2-7|few|TRBV5-1
CASRRTESSYEQYF
TGCGCCAGCAGGCGGACAGAAAGCTCCTACGAGCAGTACTTC
>13|.|TRBJ2-1|few|TRBV20-1
CSATGRKLNEQFF
TGCAGTGCCACGGGGAGGAAGCTTAATGAGCAGTTCTTC
>13|.|TRBJ2-1|few|TRBV10-3
CAISESSYNEQFF
TGTGCCATCAGTGAGTCGTCGTACAATGAGCAGTTCTTC
>13|.|TRBJ1-6|.|TRBV12-3/TRBV12-4
CASSLAYHSPLHF
TGTGCCAGCAGTTTAGCCTATCATTCACCCCTCCACTTT
>17|TRBD1|TRBJ1-2|.|TRBV9
CASSVTGTGARIGGYTF
TGTGCCAGCAGCGTTACCGGGACAGGGGCACGGATAGGTGGCTACACCTTC
>16|.|TRBJ2-2|.|TRBV5-1
CASSTGRGENTGELFF
TGCGCCAGCAGCACTGGAAGGGGGGAGAACACCGGGGAGCTGTTTTTT
>14|TRBD1|TRBJ2-3|.|TRBV28
CASSYRGNRDTQYF
TGTGCCAGCAGTTACAGGGGGAATAGGGATACGCAGTATTTT
>12|.|TRBJ2-7|many|TRBV7-2
CASSFQGYEQYF
TGTGCCAGCAGCTTCCAAGGATACGAGCAGTACTTC
>13|.|TRBJ1-2|.|TRBV10-2
CASKRVGYYGYTF
TGCGCCAGCAAGAGGGTAGGGTACTATGGCTACACCTTC
>14|.|TRBJ2-6|.|TRBV12-3/TRBV12-4
CASSLVAGANVLTF
TGTGCCAGCAGTTTAGTAGCAGGGGCCAACGTCCTGACTTTC
>14|.|TRBJ2-2|.|TRBV10-3
CAVSVAPPAGELFF
TGTGCCGTCAGTGTTGCCCCTCCGGCCGGGGAGCTGTTTTTT